The 20 T cell receptor beta chains below come from one sample, sequenced in a study of post-analysis software for immune sequencing data. Study-wide results and limits: The study found TRBV5-6, TRBV5-1 and TRBV20-1 among about 5 TRBV segments more frequent in patients than controls.

These receptors' targets are unknown. Sequencing libraries made from TCR beta cDNA carried unique molecular identifiers. TCRdb used MiXCR to reprocess the PCR reads, holding one entry per CDR3 protein. The table shows 650,000 to 900,000 distinct CDR3 sequences, with just over 45% occurring only once. Sequencing was performed on blood. Receptors were obtained from a girl aged 5 to 17 with multiple sclerosis.

The CDR3 is CAISALRESNEQFF. CDR3 coding DNA: TGTGCCATCAGTGCCCTCCGGGAGAGCAATGAGCAGTTCTTC. The J gene is TRBJ2-1, the V gene TRBV10-3, with D possibly TRBD2 on 6 matching bases. The CDR3 is 14 amino acids. V was cut by 4 bases and J by 6 bases, with 13 bases left in between. The V gene's germline CDR1 is ENHRY and CDR2 SYGVKD.

Only a few counts were recorded for this clonotype. This chain connects TRBV10-3 to TRBJ2-5; a possible D gene is TRBD2 (6 bases). The CDR3 sequence is 17 residues long. Germline CDR1 is ENHRY and CDR2 is SYGVKD. The V and J ends lost 2 bases and 0 bases respectively, with 16 bases between them. Written as DNA, the CDR3 is TGTGCCATCAGTGAGACCAAGCGGGCCCCGTACCAAGAGACCCAGTACTTC. This sequence encodes CAISETKRAPYQETQYF.

This clonotype was seen a handful of times. V gene TRBV29-1 combines with J gene TRBJ2-1; either TRBD1 or TRBD2 may fit D (6 bases each). The CDR3 covers 14 residues. Trimming left V 3 bases short and J 2 bases short, with 11 bases between. Looked up from germline, CDR1 is SQVTM and CDR2 is ANQGSEA. The CDR3 protein is CSVERDMAYNEQFF. CDR3 DNA: TGCAGCGTTGAGCGGGACATGGCCTACAATGAGCAGTTCTTC.

Notes on this clonotype: One end of the junction varies from germline; a read error may be responsible. The chain carries TRBV12-3 or TRBV12-4 and TRBJ2-5, with TRBD1 as a possible D gene (6 bases). The CDR3 extends over 14 amino acids. CDR3 amino acids: CVSSLRRTDETQYF. CDR3 nucleotide sequence: TGTGTCAGCAGTTTACGGAGGACAGACGAGACCCAGTACTTC.

This chain uses TRBV5-1 with TRBJ2-6; no firm D call. The CDR3 extends over 15 amino acids. Looked up from germline, CDR1 is SGHRS and CDR2 is YFSETQ. The ends were cut back, 1 base at V and 4 bases at J, with 9 bases in the middle. CDR3 coding DNA: TGCGCCAGCAGCTTGTACGCTGGAGGGGCCAACGTCCTGACTTTC. Translation: CASSLYAGGANVLTF.

In this sample, this clonotype turned up a few times. The chain employs TRBV12-3 or TRBV12-4 and TRBJ2-5, with 8 nucleotides matching TRBD1. Trimming cost V 6 bases and J 4 bases; bases outside gene matches: 7. The CDR3 contains 14 residues. CDR3 sequence (DNA): TGTGCCAGCAGCCGCGGACAGGGATCAGAGACCCAGTACTTC. Translated: CASSRGQGSETQYF.

This CDR3 reads CASSLGTSHNSPLHF. CDR3 coding DNA: TGCGCCAGCAGCTTGGGAACGTCCCATAATTCACCCCTCCACTTT. J is TRBJ1-6 and V is TRBV5-1; unclear D gene. V was trimmed by 0 bases and J by 5 bases, leaving 9 bases between them. Germline V gene lookup returns CDR1 SGHRS and CDR2 YFSETQ. The length of the CDR3 is 15 residues.

This clonotype was detected only a few times. V and J are TRBV7-9 and TRBJ1-1; D is undetermined. Trimming took 1 base from V and 2 from J, leaving 8 bases between them. This CDR3 contains 14 residues. Germline loops: CDR1 SEHNR, CDR2 FQNEAQ (reference sequence). The CDR3 DNA follows: TGTGCCAGCAGCTTAGAAGCAGGCAACACTGAAGCTTTCTTT. Amino acid sequence: CASSLEAGNTEAFF.

The chain carries TRBV12-3 or TRBV12-4 and TRBJ2-4; D is perhaps TRBD1 or TRBD2 (6 bases each). Between the trimmed V and J ends, which lost 5 bases and 0 bases, there was a span of 20 bases. This CDR3 region has 18 residues. CDR3 in amino acids: CASSPNPQGGIAKNIQYF. Written as DNA, the CDR3 is TGTGCCAGCAGTCCAAACCCACAGGGAGGTATAGCCAAAAACATTCAGTACTTC.

The gene calls are TRBV28 and TRBJ1-1; 8 bases match TRBD1. J lost 7 bases, V lost 3 bases, and 10 bases had no gene match. Per the germline V gene, CDR1 is MDHEN and CDR2 is SYDVKM. The CDR3 extends over 15 amino acids. CDR3 bases: TGTGCCAGCAGTTTTGCCGGCCAGGGGGCTGGTGAAGCTTTCTTT. As protein: CASSFAGQGAGEAFF.

This clonotype was seen a few times. V gene TRBV7-8 combines with J gene TRBJ1-2; D is unresolved. The CDR3 spans 15 residues. CDR1 and CDR2 (germline): SGHVS, FQNEAQ. V dropped 7 bases and J dropped 3 bases, with 18 bases sitting between them. The CDR3 DNA is TGTGCCAGCACCCTCCGGGGAGGGTTCGACTATGGCTACACCTTC. Translating gives CASTLRGGFDYGYTF.

This clonotype was detected a few times. The chain carries TRBV12-3 or TRBV12-4 and TRBJ2-5; D call uncertain. V lost 2 bases and J 3 bases, leaving 7 bases between the germline ends. CDR3 length: 13 amino acids. Here the CDR3 reads CASSLLRKETQYF. The CDR3 coding sequence is TGTGCCAGCAGTTTATTGAGGAAAGAGACCCAGTACTTC.

This clonotype has only a few counts. The chain employs TRBV5-4 and TRBJ1-2; 7 bases are shared with TRBD1. V trimming: 0 bases; J trimming: 2 bases; junction bases outside the gene matches: 4. The CDR3 length is 15 residues. Germline-derived CDR1 and CDR2 are SGHNT and YYREEE (reference sequence). This CDR3 is CASSLGGGQNYGYTF. The CDR3 coding sequence is TGTGCCAGCAGCTTGGGGGGGGGACAGAACTATGGCTACACCTTC.

This clonotype was counted a few times. The V and J genes are TRBV13 and TRBJ2-6; perhaps TRBD1 as D (5 bases). Trimming left V 10 bases short and J 1 base short, with 20 bases between. Germline loops: CDR1 PRHDT, CDR2 FYEKMQ (reference sequence). This CDR3 region has 17 residues. The CDR3 nucleotides are TGTGCCACCACGAGCAGGAAGGGGATATCTGGGGCCAACGTCCTGACTTTC. It is translated as CATTSRKGISGANVLTF.

The CDR3 here is CASSLRTGGSETQYF. The CDR3, as DNA: TGTGCCAGCAGCTTGCGGACTGGCGGGAGTGAGACCCAGTACTTC. The chain recombines TRBV5-6 with TRBJ2-5, with TRBD2 matching 7 bases. The CDR3 consists of 15 residues. Losses at the gene ends were 1 base for V and 5 bases for J; bases not matched to a gene: 8. Looked up from germline, CDR1 is SGHDT and CDR2 is YYEEEE.

The V gene is TRBV3-1, the J gene TRBJ2-7; TRBD2 matches at 7 bases. This CDR3 is built from 16 residues. J was trimmed by 0 bases and V by 8 bases; bases with no gene match: 13. Germline-derived CDR1 and CDR2 are LGHDT and YNNKEL (reference sequence). The CDR3 sequence: CASGPQAGPSSYEQYF. DNA for the CDR3: TGTGCCAGCGGCCCCCAAGCGGGACCGAGCTCCTACGAGCAGTACTTC.

Note on this clonotype: Mismatch with germline at one junction end may stem from a read error. The chain employs TRBV7-9 and TRBJ2-1; 9 nucleotides agree with TRBD1. Per germline, CDR1 SEHNR and CDR2 FQNEAQ (reference sequence). This CDR3 spans 15 amino acids. CDR3 in DNA: TGTGCCAGCAGCTTACCAGGGACAGGGCGCAATGAGAAGTTCTTC. Its translation: CASSLPGTGRNEKFF.

The rearrangement joins TRBV6-1 to TRBJ2-1; no reliable D call. V lost 4 bases to trimming and J lost 9 bases, with 10 bases between them. CDR3 length: 12 amino acids. Germline V gives CDR1 MNHNS, CDR2 SASEGT. This chain's CDR3 is CASSAVMSEQFF. CDR3 nucleotide sequence: TGTGCCAGCAGTGCCGTTATGAGTGAGCAGTTCTTC.

The chain employs TRBV5-6 and TRBJ1-6, with D possibly being TRBD1 (6 bases). The V gene lost 3 bases and the J gene lost 7 bases, with 14 bases spanning the gap. In germline, CDR1 is SGHDT, CDR2 YYEEEE. CDR3 length equals 15 residues. The CDR3 DNA follows: TGTGCCAGCAGCTCCCAGGGGTTGAGGAATTCACCCCTCCACTTT. It codes for CASSSQGLRNSPLHF.

This clonotype was recorded many times. The chain combines TRBV12-3 or TRBV12-4 with TRBJ1-5; possibly TRBD1 for D (6 bases). V lost 4 bases and J 2 bases, leaving 12 bases between the germline ends. The CDR3 runs 15 residues. CDR3 amino acids: CASSYRPGGNQPQHF. Here the CDR3 DNA reads TGTGCCAGCAGTTACAGGCCAGGGGGCAATCAGCCCCAGCATTTT.